This record concerns one T cell receptor beta chain sequence. Under the authors' procedure: Amplification with reference gene primers provided the estimates of nucleated cell counts. Libraries were prepared by immunoSEQ multiplex PCR; TCRdb keeps only in-frame clonotypes and omits some of them. V, J and clone size were drawn from that table, and D and trimming were deduced from the DNA. The sample shows approximately 120,000 clones, 80% of them seen only once. This entry comes from a study of blood T cell repertoires in COVID-19. V was shortened by 9 bases and J by 5 bases, with 14 bases between the two germline ends. In germline, CDR1 is SGHTA, CDR2 FQGNSA. The CDR3 length is 12 residues.

This chain connects TRBV7-2 to TRBJ2-7; D remains unclear. The clonotype comes from a human donor in a cohort sampled during active or convalescent COVID-19. Sequences were obtained from peripheral blood. CDR3 protein: CASSAGPNEQYF. The DNA of the CDR3 is TGTGCCAGTTCCGCCGGTCCCAACGAGCAGTACTTC. Using reference TRBV7-2 and TRBJ2-7 for the parts outside the CDR3, the full variable domain is GAGVSQSPSNKVTEKGKDVELRCDPISGHTALYWYRQSLGQGLEFLIYFQGNSAPDKSGLPSDRFSAERTGGSVSTLTIQRTQQEDSAVYLCASSAGPNEQYFGPGTRLTVT.